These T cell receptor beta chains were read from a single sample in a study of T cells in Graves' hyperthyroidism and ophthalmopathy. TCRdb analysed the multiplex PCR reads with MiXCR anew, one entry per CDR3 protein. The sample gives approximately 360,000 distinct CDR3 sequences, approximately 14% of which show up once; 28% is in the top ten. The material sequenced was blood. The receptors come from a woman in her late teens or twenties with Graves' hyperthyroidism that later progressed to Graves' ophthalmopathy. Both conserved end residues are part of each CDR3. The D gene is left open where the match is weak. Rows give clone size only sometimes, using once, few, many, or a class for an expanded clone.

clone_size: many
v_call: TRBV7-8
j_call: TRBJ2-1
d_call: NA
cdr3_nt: TGTGCCAGCAGCCCCGGGGGCCTCCGATACAATGAGCAGTTCTTC
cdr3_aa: CASSPGGLRYNEQFF

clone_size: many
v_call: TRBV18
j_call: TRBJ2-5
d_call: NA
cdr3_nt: TGTGCCAGCTCACCACCGGCGGTGGGGGTTGGCGAGACCCAGTACTTC
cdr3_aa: CASSPPAVGVGETQYF

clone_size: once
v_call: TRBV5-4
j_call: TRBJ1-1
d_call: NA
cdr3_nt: TGTGCCAGCAGCCACGGGGGCACTGAAGCTTTCTTT
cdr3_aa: CASSHGGTEAFF

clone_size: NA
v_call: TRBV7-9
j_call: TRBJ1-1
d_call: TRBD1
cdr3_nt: TGTGCCAGCAGCTTAGGCGACAGGGGGCGAACTGAAGCTTTCTTT
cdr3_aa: CASSLGDRGRTEAFF

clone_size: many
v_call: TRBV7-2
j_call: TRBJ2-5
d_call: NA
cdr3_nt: TGTGCCAGCAGCTTATGGATCCAAGAGACCCAGTACTTC
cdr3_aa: CASSLWIQETQYF

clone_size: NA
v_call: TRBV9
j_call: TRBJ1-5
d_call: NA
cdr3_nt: TGTGCCAGCAGCATTTCCGGGACACAGAATCAGCCCCAGCATTTT
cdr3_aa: CASSISGTQNQPQHF

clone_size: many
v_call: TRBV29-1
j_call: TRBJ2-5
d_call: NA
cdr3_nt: TGCAGCGTTGCAAGGCACTCTAAACAAGAGACCCAGTACTTC
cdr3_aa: CSVARHSKQETQYF

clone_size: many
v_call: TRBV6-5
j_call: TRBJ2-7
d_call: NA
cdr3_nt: TGTGCCAGCAGTTACTTCGCGGAGCAGTACTTC
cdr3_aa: CASSYFAEQYF

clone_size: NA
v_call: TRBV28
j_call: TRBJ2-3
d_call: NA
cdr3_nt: TGTGCCGGCAGTTTTAGTCTTTCGAAGGATACGCAGTATTTT
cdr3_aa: CAGSFSLSKDTQYF

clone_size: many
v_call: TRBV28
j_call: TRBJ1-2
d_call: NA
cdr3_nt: TGTGCCAGCACCGGGGGGACCGGCTACACCTTC
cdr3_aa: CASTGGTGYTF

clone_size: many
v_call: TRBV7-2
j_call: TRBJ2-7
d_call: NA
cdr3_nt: TGTGCCAGCAGCTTAGGGGGGACTTTGAGCTCCTACGAGCAGTACTTC
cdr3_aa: CASSLGGTLSSYEQYF

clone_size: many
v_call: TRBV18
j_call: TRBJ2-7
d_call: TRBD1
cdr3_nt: TGTGCCAGCTCGCTCGTGGGACAGGGGATCAACGAGCAGTACTTC
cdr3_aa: CASSLVGQGINEQYF

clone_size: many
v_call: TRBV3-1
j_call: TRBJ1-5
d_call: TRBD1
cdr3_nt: TGTGCCAGCAGCAAACAGGGGTTGGGTAATCAGCCCCAGCATTTT
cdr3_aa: CASSKQGLGNQPQHF

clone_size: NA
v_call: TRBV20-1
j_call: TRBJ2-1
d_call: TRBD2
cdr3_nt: TGCAGTGCTAGATTTAGCGGGAGGGCCGTTGAGCAGTTCTTC
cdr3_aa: CSARFSGRAVEQFF

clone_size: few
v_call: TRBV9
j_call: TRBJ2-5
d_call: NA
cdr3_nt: TGTGCCAGCAGCGTAGGCAGGGAAGAGACCCAGTACTTC
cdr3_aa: CASSVGREETQYF

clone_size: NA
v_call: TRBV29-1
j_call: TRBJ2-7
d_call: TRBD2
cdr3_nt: TGCAGCGTCTCCCGGGCTAGCGGATCCTACGAGCAGTACTTC
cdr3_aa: CSVSRASGSYEQYF

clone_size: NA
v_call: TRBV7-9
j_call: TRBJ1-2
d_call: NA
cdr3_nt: TGTGCCAGATCCCCCCCCCCGATTGAGGGCTACACCTTC
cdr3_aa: CARSPPPIEGYTF

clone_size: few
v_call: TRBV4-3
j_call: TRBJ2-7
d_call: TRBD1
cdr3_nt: TGCGCCAGCAGCGACAGGGGTAACTCCTACGAGCAGTACTTC
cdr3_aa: CASSDRGNSYEQYF

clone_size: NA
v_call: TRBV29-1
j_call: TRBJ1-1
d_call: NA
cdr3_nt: TGCAGCGTTGAAGACCCCCTGAACGCTGAAGCTTTCTTT
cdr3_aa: CSVEDPLNAEAFF

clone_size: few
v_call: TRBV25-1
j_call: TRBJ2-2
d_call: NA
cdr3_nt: TGTGCCAGCAGTGAACTCGACAGCACGAACACCGGGGAGCTGTTTTTT
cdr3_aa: CASSELDSTNTGELFF

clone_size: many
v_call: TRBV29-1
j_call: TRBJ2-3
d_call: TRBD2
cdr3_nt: TGCAGCGTTGAAGGGGACGGGAGGGCCGGAGATACGCAGTATTTT
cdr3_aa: CSVEGDGRAGDTQYF

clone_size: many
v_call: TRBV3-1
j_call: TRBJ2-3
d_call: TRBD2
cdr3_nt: TGTGCCAGCAGCCTTGAGGGACTAGTCGCAGATACGCAGTATTTT
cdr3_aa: CASSLEGLVADTQYF

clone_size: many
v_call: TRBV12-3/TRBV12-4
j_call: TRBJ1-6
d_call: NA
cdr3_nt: TGTGCCAGCAGTTTATGGGGTGATTCACCCCTCCACTTT
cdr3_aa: CASSLWGDSPLHF

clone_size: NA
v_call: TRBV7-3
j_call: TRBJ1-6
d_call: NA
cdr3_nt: TGTGCCAGCAGCTTCCAGAGGGGTTCACCCCTCCACTTT
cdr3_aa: CASSFQRGSPLHF

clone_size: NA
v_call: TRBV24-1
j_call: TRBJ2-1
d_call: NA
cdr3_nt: TGTGCCACCAGTGACCCCCGGGCCCTATCAGATGAGCAGTTCTTC
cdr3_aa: CATSDPRALSDEQFF

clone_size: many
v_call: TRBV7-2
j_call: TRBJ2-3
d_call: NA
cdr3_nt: TGTGCCAGCAGCTTAGATGGTTTTAGCACAGATACGCAGTATTTT
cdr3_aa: CASSLDGFSTDTQYF

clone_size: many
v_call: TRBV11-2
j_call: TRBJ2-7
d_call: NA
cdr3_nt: TGTGCCAGCAGCGCCGGACAGTCGCCTACCGTCTACGAGCAGTACTTC
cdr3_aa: CASSAGQSPTVYEQYF

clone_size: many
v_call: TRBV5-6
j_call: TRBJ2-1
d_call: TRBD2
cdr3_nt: TGTGCCAGCAGCTTAGTGGGACTAGCGGGAGGGGATACCTCCAACAATGAGCAGTTCTTC
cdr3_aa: CASSLVGLAGGDTSNNEQFF

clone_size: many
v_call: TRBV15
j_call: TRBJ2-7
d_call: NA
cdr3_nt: TGTGCCACCAGCAGAGTCCCCGCCGGCAGGGGGGCTACCGAGCAGTACTTC
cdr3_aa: CATSRVPAGRGATEQYF

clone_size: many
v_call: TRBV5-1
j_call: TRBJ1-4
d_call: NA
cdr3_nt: TGCGCCAGCAGCTTGGGGCCGGCCCAAACGTCTGAAAAACTGTTTTTT
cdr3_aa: CASSLGPAQTSEKLFF

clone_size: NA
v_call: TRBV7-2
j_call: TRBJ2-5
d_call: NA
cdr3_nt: TGTGCCAGCAGCCCCCTGAGAGACTCCCCGCACTTC
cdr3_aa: CASSPLRDSPHF

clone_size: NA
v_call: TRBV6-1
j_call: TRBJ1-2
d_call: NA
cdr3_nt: TGTGCCAGCCTGGGGGACAAGCCAAGCTACACCTTC
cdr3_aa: CASLGDKPSYTF

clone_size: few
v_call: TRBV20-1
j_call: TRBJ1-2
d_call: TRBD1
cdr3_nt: TGCAGTGCCCTACTGGGGACAGGGGGCAATAGTGGCTACACCTTC
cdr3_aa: CSALLGTGGNSGYTF

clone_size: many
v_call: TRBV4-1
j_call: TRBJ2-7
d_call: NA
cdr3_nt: TGCGCCAGCAGCCAAGATGGCCTCCTCCCGTCCTACGAGCAGTACTTC
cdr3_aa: CASSQDGLLPSYEQYF

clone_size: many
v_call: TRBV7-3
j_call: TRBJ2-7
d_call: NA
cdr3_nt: TGTGCCAGCAGCTTAACCAGCCATCACGAGCAGTACTTC
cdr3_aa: CASSLTSHHEQYF

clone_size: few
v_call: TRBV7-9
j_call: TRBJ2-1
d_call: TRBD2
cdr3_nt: TGTGCCAGCAGTTACGGCGGGAGCAATGAGCAGTTCTTC
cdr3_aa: CASSYGGSNEQFF

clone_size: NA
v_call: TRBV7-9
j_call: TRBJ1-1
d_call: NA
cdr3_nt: TGTGCCAGCAGCTTCAGGGCCTCCGAGAACACTGAAGCTTTCTTT
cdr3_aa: CASSFRASENTEAFF

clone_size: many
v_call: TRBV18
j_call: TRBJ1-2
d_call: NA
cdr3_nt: TGTGCCAGCTCACCTAACTATGGCTACACCTTC
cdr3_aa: CASSPNYGYTF

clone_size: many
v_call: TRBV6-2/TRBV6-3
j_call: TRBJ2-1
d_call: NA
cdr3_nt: TGTGCCAGCAGTTACCTTGGGTATGAGCAGTTCTTC
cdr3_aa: CASSYLGYEQFF

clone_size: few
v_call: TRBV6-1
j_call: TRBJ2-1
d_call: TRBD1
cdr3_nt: TGTGCCAGCAGTGAACGGGACAGGGGGGACAATGAGCAGTTCTTC
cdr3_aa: CASSERDRGDNEQFF

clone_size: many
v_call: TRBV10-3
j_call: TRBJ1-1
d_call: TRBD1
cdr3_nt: TGTGCCATCAGTGGAACTAGGGACAGGCTCTTAATGAACACTGAAGCTTTCTTT
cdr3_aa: CAISGTRDRLLMNTEAFF

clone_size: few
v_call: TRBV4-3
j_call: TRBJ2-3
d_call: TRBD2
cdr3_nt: TGCGCCAGCAGCCAAGATGGGGGGGAACTCACAGATACGCAGTATTTT
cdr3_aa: CASSQDGGELTDTQYF

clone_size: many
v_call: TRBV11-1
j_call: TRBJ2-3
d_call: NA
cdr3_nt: TGTGCCAGCAGCGCCCACGCAGGGGGGCCAGATACGCAGTATTTT
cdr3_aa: CASSAHAGGPDTQYF

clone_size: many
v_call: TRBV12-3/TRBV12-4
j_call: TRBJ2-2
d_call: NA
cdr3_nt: TGTGCCAGCAGTGCGAGGAAGGCCGGGGAGCTGTTTTTT
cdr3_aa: CASSARKAGELFF

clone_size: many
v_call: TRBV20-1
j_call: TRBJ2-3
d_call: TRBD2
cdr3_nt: TGCAGTGCTCCTCCGGCGGGGGGGGCAGATACGCAGTATTTT
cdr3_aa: CSAPPAGGADTQYF

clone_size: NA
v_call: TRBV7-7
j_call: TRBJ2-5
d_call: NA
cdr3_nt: TGTGCTAGCAGCTTGATTGCGGAGGGCCTCTGGACCCAGTACTTC
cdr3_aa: CASSLIAEGLWTQYF

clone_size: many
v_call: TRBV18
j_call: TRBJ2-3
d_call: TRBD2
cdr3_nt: TGTGCCAGCTCACCGGAACTTAGCGGGAAGGGAGATACGCAGTATTTT
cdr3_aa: CASSPELSGKGDTQYF

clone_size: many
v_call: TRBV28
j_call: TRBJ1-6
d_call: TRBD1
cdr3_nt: TGTGCCAGCAGTTCGGGACAGGGGTATTCACCCCTCCACTTT
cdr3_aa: CASSSGQGYSPLHF

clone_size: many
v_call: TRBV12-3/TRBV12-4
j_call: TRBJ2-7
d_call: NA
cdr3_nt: TGTGCCAGCAGCCACCCCACCGCGACCTACGAGCAGTACTTC
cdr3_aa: CASSHPTATYEQYF

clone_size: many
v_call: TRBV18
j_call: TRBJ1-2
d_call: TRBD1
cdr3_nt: TGTGCCAGCTCACTCGGACAGGACTATGGCTACACCTTC
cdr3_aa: CASSLGQDYGYTF

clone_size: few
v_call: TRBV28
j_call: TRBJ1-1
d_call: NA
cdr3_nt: TGTGCCAGCAGTTTACAGCCGAACACTGAAGCCTTCTTT
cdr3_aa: CASSLQPNTEAFF